The rows below give T cell receptor beta chains drawn from one sample of a study of post-analysis software for immune sequencing data. TCRdb reprocessed the PCR reads with MiXCR, giving one entry per CDR3 protein. The table lists hundreds of thousands of distinct CDR3 sequences, just under 30% of them singletons, with roughly 0.57% in the top ten. Sequencing was done on a sample of blood. The origin of the receptors is a girl aged 5 to 17 with multiple sclerosis. CDR3s include the opening cysteine and the closing phenylalanine or tryptophan. The D gene is left open where the match is weak. Some rows mark clone size as missing; the rest say once, few, many or name a class of expanded clone.

clone size | J gene | CDR3 length | V gene | D gene | CDR3 protein | CDR3 DNA
. | TRBJ2-5 | 14 | TRBV7-9 | . | CASSRSADGETQYF | TGTGCCAGCAGCCGATCGGCCGATGGAGAGACCCAGTACTTC
. | TRBJ2-7 | 13 | TRBV7-9 | TRBD1 | CATSTGGFYEQYF | TGTGCCACCTCGACAGGGGGCTTCTACGAGCAGTACTTC
. | TRBJ1-2 | 13 | TRBV10-3 | . | CANSESGTYGYTF | TGTGCCAACAGTGAGTCCGGGACTTATGGCTACACCTTC
many | TRBJ2-6 | 15 | TRBV5-1 | . | CASSPAFSGANVLTF | TGCGCCAGCAGCCCGGCCTTCTCTGGGGCCAACGTCCTGACTTTC
. | TRBJ2-5 | 17 | TRBV5-1 | TRBD2 | CASRRSLAGGSQETQYF | TGCGCCAGCCGCAGGTCCCTAGCGGGCGGAAGCCAAGAGACCCAGTACTTC
. | TRBJ1-1 | 12 | TRBV7-9 | . | CASSLRAPEAFF | TGTGCCAGCAGCTTGAGGGCTCCTGAAGCTTTCTTT
few | TRBJ2-3 | 14 | TRBV5-1 | . | CASSQLSSTDTQYF | TGCGCCAGCAGCCAGCTGTCTAGCACAGATACGCAGTATTTT
. | TRBJ1-6 | 15 | TRBV20-1 | TRBD1 | CSARIRDRANSPLHF | TGCAGTGCTAGAATCAGGGACAGGGCGAATTCACCCCTCCACTTT
. | TRBJ2-7 | 16 | TRBV7-2 | . | CASSTPLTVSSYEQYF | TGTGCCAGCAGCACACCTTTAACTGTTAGCTCCTACGAGCAGTACTTC
many | TRBJ2-1 | 10 | TRBV20-1 | . | CSARRLEQFF | TGCAGTGCGCGACGGCTAGAGCAGTTCTTC
. | TRBJ1-6 | 15 | TRBV28 | TRBD1 | CASSWDREGNSPLHF | TGTGCCAGCAGTTGGGACAGGGAGGGCAATTCACCCCTCCACTTT
. | TRBJ2-7 | 13 | TRBV29-1 | . | CSAAEYYSYEQYF | TGCAGCGCCGCGGAATACTACTCCTACGAGCAGTACTTC
few | TRBJ2-5 | 13 | TRBV7-8 | . | CASSLERPETQYF | TGTGCCAGCAGCTTAGAACGGCCGGAGACCCAGTACTTC
. | TRBJ2-7 | 15 | TRBV5-6 | TRBD2 | CASSPVSSGNWDQYF | TGTGCCAGCAGCCCGGTGTCTAGCGGGAATTGGGACCAGTACTTC
few | TRBJ2-4 | 16 | TRBV5-1 | . | CASSLEQGSVKNIQYF | TGCGCCAGCAGCTTGGAGCAGGGCTCTGTCAAAAACATTCAGTACTTC
. | TRBJ2-4 | 14 | TRBV9 | . | CAGSVGGTKNIQYF | TGTGCCGGCAGCGTTGGGGGAACCAAAAACATTCAGTACTTC
. | TRBJ1-6 | 14 | TRBV27 | . | CASRPGGRESPLHF | TGTGCCAGCAGACCGGGGGGGCGGGAATCACCCCTCCACTTT
few | TRBJ2-1 | 16 | TRBV7-2 | . | CASSLASTPSYNEQFF | TGTGCCAGCAGCTTAGCCTCAACCCCGTCCTACAATGAGCAGTTCTTC